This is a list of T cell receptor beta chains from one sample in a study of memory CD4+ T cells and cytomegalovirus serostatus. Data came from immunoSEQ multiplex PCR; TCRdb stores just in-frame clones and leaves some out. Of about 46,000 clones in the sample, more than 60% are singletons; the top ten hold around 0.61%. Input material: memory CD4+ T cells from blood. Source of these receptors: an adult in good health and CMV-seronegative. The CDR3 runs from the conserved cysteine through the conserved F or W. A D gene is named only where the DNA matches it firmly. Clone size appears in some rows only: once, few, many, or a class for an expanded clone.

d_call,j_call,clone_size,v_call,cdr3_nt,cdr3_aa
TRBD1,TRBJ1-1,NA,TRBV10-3,TGTGCCATCAGTGTCTCCGGGACAGCGAACACTGAAGCTTTCTTT,CAISVSGTANTEAFF
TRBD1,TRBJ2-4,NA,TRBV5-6,TGTGCCAGCAGCTTACAGGGGGCCCGGGCCAAAAACATTCAGTACTTC,CASSLQGARAKNIQYF
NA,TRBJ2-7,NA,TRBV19,TGTGCCAGTAGTATAGCGGGCAGCGGGTACGAGCAGTACTTC,CASSIAGSGYEQYF
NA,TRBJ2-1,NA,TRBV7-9,TGTGCCAGCAGCTTTCGGGACGGATGGGGAAATGAGCAGTTCTTC,CASSFRDGWGNEQFF
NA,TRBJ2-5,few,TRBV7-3,TGTGCCAGCAGCCCCTCTGGGGCTAGCATGGAGACCCAGTACTTC,CASSPSGASMETQYF
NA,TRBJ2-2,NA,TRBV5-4,TGTGCCAGCAGCTTGGGGGGGCCCGGGGAGCTGTTTTTT,CASSLGGPGELFF
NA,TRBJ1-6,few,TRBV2,TGTGCCAGCAGTGATGATTCGGGTTCACCCCTCCACTTT,CASSDDSGSPLHF
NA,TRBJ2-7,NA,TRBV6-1,TGTGCCAGCAGGCAGACACTTACCCTCTCCTACGAGCAGTACTTC,CASRQTLTLSYEQYF
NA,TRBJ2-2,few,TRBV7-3,TGTGCCAGCAGCTTAACCGGGGATCCGGACACCGGGGAGCTGTTTTTT,CASSLTGDPDTGELFF
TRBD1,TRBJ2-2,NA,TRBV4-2,TGTGCCAGCAGCCAAGATCCCGACAGGGCCGGCACCGGGGAGCTGTTTTTT,CASSQDPDRAGTGELFF
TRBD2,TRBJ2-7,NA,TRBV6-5,TGTGCCAGCAGTTACGGGGGGGTTGGCTACGAGCAGTACTTC,CASSYGGVGYEQYF
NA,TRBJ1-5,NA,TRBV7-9,TGTGCCAGCAGCTTAGGGGCAGGGTCCAGCAATCAGCCCCAGCATTTT,CASSLGAGSSNQPQHF
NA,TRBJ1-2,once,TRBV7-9,TGTGCCAGCAGCCCCCTGACAGGCATCTATGGCTACACCTTC,CASSPLTGIYGYTF
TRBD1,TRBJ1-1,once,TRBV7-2,TGTGCCAGCAGCTCAGGGGGCATGAACACTGAAGCTTTCTTT,CASSSGGMNTEAFF
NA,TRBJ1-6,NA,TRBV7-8,TGTGCCAGCACCATTAATGGGGGGCAAATTAATTCACCCCTCCACTTT,CASTINGGQINSPLHF
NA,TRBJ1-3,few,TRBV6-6,TGTGCCAGCAGTTACTCGAACTCTGGAAACACCATATATTTT,CASSYSNSGNTIYF
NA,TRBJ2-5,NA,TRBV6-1,TGTGCCAGCAGTGAAGTATACCCAGAGACCCAGTACTTC,CASSEVYPETQYF
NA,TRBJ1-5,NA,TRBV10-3,TGTGCCATCAGGTCAGGGGATCCTCAGCCCCAGCATTTT,CAIRSGDPQPQHF
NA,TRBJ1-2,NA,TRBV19,TGTGCCAGTAGTTCCAATGAGGGCTACACCTTC,CASSSNEGYTF
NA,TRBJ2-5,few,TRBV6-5,TGTGCCAGCAGTTACTTGGGGGGGCTGGAGACCCAGTACTTC,CASSYLGGLETQYF
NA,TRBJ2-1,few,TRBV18,TGTGCCAGCTCAGCCGTCCGGGACCGAGTATACAATGAGCAGTTCTTC,CASSAVRDRVYNEQFF
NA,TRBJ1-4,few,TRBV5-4,TGTGCCAGCAGCTCCGGTGGGCATAGACGAGGGGGGGAAAAACTGTTTTTT,CASSSGGHRRGGEKLFF
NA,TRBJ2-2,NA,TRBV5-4,TGTGCCAGCAACCGGGAGGGGGCGAAGACCGGGGAGCTGTTTTTT,CASNREGAKTGELFF